The present TCR beta chain was sequenced within a study of regulatory T cells in long-lasting Graves disease. Time point specified: newly diagnosed GD, antithyroid drugs for less than 3 months. PBMC-extracted RNA yielded the TCR library. Researchers made TCR beta libraries by using iRepertoire HTBI primers and running Arm-PCR on CDR3 regions. A single record per CDR3 protein comes from TCRdb applying MiXCR to the multiplex PCR reads. The table has around 400,000 distinct CDR3 sequences, roughly a sixth seen once; the top ten hold 22%. Study-wide results and caveats: Persistent cases favored TRBV28, TRBJ1-2 and TRBJ2-5.

Many counts were recorded for this clonotype. The antigen is unknown. V dropped 3 bases and J dropped 0 bases, with 16 bases sitting between them. The CDR3 runs to 17 residues. From germline, CDR1 is SGHDN and CDR2 FVKESK. The V gene is TRBV14, the J gene TRBJ2-3; D is undetermined. This TCR was sampled from a female donor with Graves disease. The sample consisted of peripheral blood mononuclear cells (PBMCs), taken at new diagnosis, from a patient treated with antithyroid drugs. The CDR3 bases are TGTGCCAGCAGCCACCGGTTCAGAACCACTAGCACAGATACGCAGTATTTT. This codes for CASSHRFRTTSTDTQYF. Full variable domain (missing parts from reference TRBV14 and TRBJ2-3): EAGVTQFPSHSVIEKGQTVTLRCDPISGHDNLYWYRRVMGKEIKFLLHFVKESKQDESGMPNNRFLAERTGGTYSTLKVQPAELEDSGVYFCASSHRFRTTSTDTQYFGPGTRLTVL.